Listed here are 20 T cell receptor beta chains from one sample, sequenced in a study of radiotherapy plus CTLA-4 blockade in lung cancer. Sequenced by immunoSEQ multiplex PCR; TCRdb stores in-frame clones only, minus some. The profile shows approximately 80,000 clones, roughly four fifths of them singletons. The source material was peripheral blood, sampled from a patient treated with radiotherapy plus ipilimumab. These receptors were obtained from a human donor with non-small cell lung cancer who had stable disease on radiotherapy plus ipilimumab.

The chain carries TRBV6-4 and TRBJ2-1, with a weak D call TRBD2 (6 bases). This CDR3 is built from 15 residues. CDR1 and CDR2 (germline): MRHNA, SNTAGT. V was pared by 4 bases and J by 6 bases, with 16 bases between. In nucleotides, the CDR3 is TGTGCCAGCAGTGTCGGGGGTAGATCGGTCAATGAGCAGTTCTTC. Protein product: CASSVGGRSVNEQFF.

The chain joins TRBV11-3 to TRBJ2-5; 10 bases line up with TRBD1. Germline CDR1 and CDR2: SGHNT and YENEEA. The CDR3 contains 17 residues. V dropped 1 base and J dropped 5; count of bases not matched to a gene: 10. CDR3: CASSLVPGQGLRETQYF. DNA for the CDR3: TGTGCCAGCAGCTTAGTTCCGGGACAGGGGCTGAGGGAGACCCAGTACTTC.

This sequence joins TRBV6-1 and TRBJ2-1; no clear D gene. The germline V gene encodes CDR1 MNHNS and CDR2 SASEGT. The CDR3 contains 12 residues. V was pared by 10 bases and J by 6 bases, with 13 bases between. For the CDR3, the DNA is TGTGCCATTCTTTCAGGTTTCAATGAGCAGTTCTTC. This sequence encodes CAILSGFNEQFF.

The chain is built from TRBV6-1 and TRBJ2-1; no reliable D call. The CDR3 covers 13 residues. Trimming stripped 6 bases from V and 5 bases from J, with 11 bases between. The V gene's germline CDR1 is MNHNS and CDR2 SASEGT. The CDR3 loop is CASRGSAHNEQFF. The CDR3 nucleotides are TGTGCCAGCAGAGGGTCCGCACACAATGAGCAGTTCTTC.

This clone came up a few times. The rearrangement uses TRBV19 and TRBJ2-7, with D possibly TRBD1 on 5 matching bases. The CDR3 loop spans 14 amino acids. The V and J ends lost 0 bases and 2 bases respectively, with 8 bases between them. The germline V gene encodes CDR1 LNHDA and CDR2 SQIVND (reference sequence). This CDR3 reads CASSIEAGTYEQYF. The CDR3, as DNA: TGTGCCAGTAGTATAGAGGCAGGGACCTACGAGCAGTACTTC.

The rearrangement uses TRBV5-1 and TRBJ1-2, with TRBD1 identical over 9 bases. The junction had 15 bases not matched to a gene; V was cut back by 4 bases and J by 8 bases. Germline CDR1 SGHRS, CDR2 YFSETQ. The CDR3 extends over 16 amino acids. The CDR3 nucleotides are TGCGCCAGCAGCAACTTGGGACAGGGAATCGGCGAGGGCTACACCTTC. This codes for CASSNLGQGIGEGYTF.

The chain recombines TRBV5-1 with TRBJ1-5; no clear D gene. CDR3 length: 15 residues. Germline assignment: CDR1 SGHRS and CDR2 YFSETQ. Trimming took 7 bases from V and 0 from J, leaving 14 bases between them. Written as DNA, the CDR3 is TGCGCCAGCGCCCCCAATTTGGGTAGCAATCAGCCCCAGCATTTT. Translation gives CASAPNLGSNQPQHF.

This clone was found once. The J gene is TRBJ2-7, the V gene TRBV2; 11 nucleotides agree with TRBD2. Trimming cost V 6 bases and J 7 bases; bases outside gene matches: 11. The germline V gene encodes CDR1 SNHLY and CDR2 FYNNEI. The CDR3 extends over 15 amino acids. The CDR3 loop reads CASRGTLAGGREQYF. Here the CDR3 DNA reads TGTGCCAGCAGGGGGACTCTAGCGGGGGGACGGGAGCAGTACTTC. Looking up the rest from reference TRBV2 and TRBJ2-7 gives the full variable domain: EPEVTQTPSHQVTQMGQEVILRCVPISNHLYFYWYRQILGQKVEFLVSFYNNEISEKSEIFDDQFSVERPDGSNFTLKIRSTKLEDSAMYFCASRGTLAGGREQYFGPGTRLTVT.

The chain has TRBV11-3 and TRBJ2-4, with D possibly TRBD1 on 6 matching bases. CDR1 SGHNT and CDR2 YENEEA come from the germline V gene. The CDR3 runs to 13 residues. Trimming left V 5 bases short and J 4 bases short, with 9 bases between. CDR3 nucleotides: TGTGCCAGCAGCCCAGGACAGAAAAACATTCAGTACTTC. It is translated as CASSPGQKNIQYF.

In DNA form, the CDR3 reads TGTGCCAGCAGCCCTCAGGGACTAGGGGCCTACAATGAGCAGTTCTTC. It encodes CASSPQGLGAYNEQFF. The chain has TRBV7-3 and TRBJ2-1; 8 bases fit TRBD2. Losses at the gene ends were 5 bases for V and 2 bases for J; bases not matched to a gene: 8. Per germline, CDR1 SGHTA and CDR2 FQGTGA. This CDR3 spans 16 amino acids.

The chain uses TRBV25-1 and TRBJ1-2; D gene uncertain. The CDR3 consists of 14 residues. Trimming removed 0 bases from V and 1 base from J, with 6 bases in between. Germline V lookup: CDR1 MGHDK, CDR2 SYGVNS. Written as DNA, the CDR3 is TGTGCCAGCAGTGAATATCAGGATAACTATGGCTACACCTTC. Translated, it gives CASSEYQDNYGYTF.

Here the CDR3 reads CASSPDASSYEQYF. CDR3 coding DNA: TGTGCCAGCTCACCGGACGCTAGCTCCTACGAGCAGTACTTC. The V call is TRBV18, the J call TRBJ2-7; D ambiguous. Per germline, CDR1 KGHSH and CDR2 LQKENI. V gave up 3 bases and J gave up 0 bases, with 9 bases separating them. There are 14 residues in the CDR3.

The chain joins TRBV5-1 to TRBJ2-2; 9 bases fit TRBD2. Germline trimming cut 4 bases from V and 2 bases from J; bases unmatched to any gene: 9. CDR3 length: 17 amino acids. Germline lookup yields CDR1 SGHRS and CDR2 YFSETQ. Written as DNA, the CDR3 is TGCGCCAGCAGCCCTTTTGGACTAGCGTCAAACACCGGGGAGCTGTTTTTT. Residues: CASSPFGLASNTGELFF.

The chain combines TRBV5-1 with TRBJ2-1; TRBD2 matches 8 bases. The CDR3 sequence is 15 residues long. V gave up 0 bases and J gave up 2 bases; unmatched junction bases: 1. CDR1 and CDR2 from the germline V gene are SGHRS and YFSETQ. The CDR3 region is CASSLEAGAYNEQFF. The DNA for the CDR3 is TGCGCCAGCAGCTTGGAAGCGGGAGCCTACAATGAGCAGTTCTTC.

The V gene is TRBV7-2, the J gene TRBJ2-2, with D possibly TRBD2 on 5 matching bases. This CDR3 comprises 13 residues. V was trimmed by 8 bases and J by 0 bases, leaving 7 bases between them. Germline V gives CDR1 SGHTA, CDR2 FQGNSA. CDR3 in amino acids: CASGRSNTGELFF. For the CDR3, the DNA is TGTGCCAGCGGGAGATCGAACACCGGGGAGCTGTTTTTT.

This chain joins TRBV18 and TRBJ2-1, with D perhaps matching TRBD2 (6 bases). CDR1 is KGHSH and CDR2 is LQKENI in the germline V gene. This CDR3 has 15 residues. CDR3 DNA sequence: TGTAAAGAGGGACTGGTGAGGGGAGGCTACAATGAGCAGTTCTTC. Encoded protein: CKEGLVRGGYNEQFF.

The chain employs TRBV30 and TRBJ2-4; 7 nucleotides agree with TRBD1. Germline CDR1 and CDR2: GTSNPN and SVGIG (reference sequence). Losses at the gene ends were 3 bases for V and 15 bases for J; bases not matched to a gene: 11. The CDR3 is made up of 12 amino acids. CDR3 in amino acids: CAWRGTVGPWYF. In nucleotides, the CDR3 is TGTGCCTGGAGGGGGACAGTGGGACCGTGGTACTTC.

The chain links TRBV6-1 to TRBJ1-1; D not certain. V shed 7 bases and J shed 0 bases, with 15 bases lying between them. The CDR3 consists of 15 residues. Germline assignment: CDR1 MNHNS and CDR2 SASEGT. The CDR3 spells CASISGYSLNTEAFF. The CDR3 DNA follows: TGTGCCAGCATCTCGGGGTACTCTTTGAACACTGAAGCTTTCTTT.

The chain uses TRBV6-5 and TRBJ1-1, with 7 bases matching TRBD1. This CDR3 has 14 residues. V lost 8 bases and J lost 8; bases outside the gene matches: 14. Germline V gene sequence: CDR1 MNHEY, CDR2 SVGAGI. The chain's CDR3 is CASFITGQPSEAFF. DNA of the CDR3: TGTGCCAGCTTTATAACGGGACAGCCCTCAGAAGCTTTCTTT.

V and J are TRBV14 and TRBJ2-3; no reliable D call. The V gene lost 4 bases and the J gene lost 2 bases, with 13 bases spanning the gap. CDR3 size: 15 residues. Per the germline V gene, CDR1 is SGHDN and CDR2 is FVKESK. The chain's CDR3 is CASSPARLNTDTQYF. In DNA, the CDR3 is TGTGCCAGCAGCCCAGCACGATTAAACACAGATACGCAGTATTTT.